These 32 T cell receptor beta chains were sequenced from one sample in a study of OX40 agonist ivuxolimab in advanced cancers. Data came from immunoSEQ multiplex PCR; TCRdb stores just in-frame clones and leaves some out. The sample carries 50,000 to 65,000 clones, about 88% recorded once. The sequenced sample was CD4+ or CD8+ T cells sorted from blood, obtained in a trial of the OX40 agonist ivuxolimab. The origin of the receptors is an adult with an advanced solid tumor such as melanoma, head and neck, liver or kidney cancer.

This chain uses TRBV15 with TRBJ2-2, with D possibly matching TRBD1 (6 bases). The CDR3 sequence is 17 residues long. With 3 bases removed from V and 4 bases from J, the gap between germline ends came to 18 bases. Germline values: CDR1 LNHNV, CDR2 YYDKDF (reference sequence). The CDR3 DNA follows: TGTGCCACCAGCAGCGACCCTACGACAGGATTCACCGGGGAGCTGTTTTTT. Its protein product is CATSSDPTTGFTGELFF.

The J gene is TRBJ2-7, the V gene TRBV6-1, with D unresolved. CDR3 length equals 13 residues. V was trimmed by 4 bases and J by 3 bases, leaving 10 bases between them. Germline-derived CDR1 and CDR2 are MNHNS and SASEGT. CDR3 DNA: TGTGCCAGCAGTGCAGGTATGGACTACGAGCAGTACTTC. Translating gives CASSAGMDYEQYF.

The J gene is TRBJ1-5, the V gene TRBV28, with D possibly matching TRBD1 (5 bases). The CDR3 covers 15 residues. The germline gives CDR1 MDHEN, CDR2 SYDVKM. Trimming pared 5 bases from V and 8 bases from J, leaving 19 bases between. CDR3 region: CASSQPTEGLEPQHF. CDR3 nucleotide sequence: TGTGCCAGCAGTCAACCGACGGAGGGGCTCGAGCCCCAGCATTTT.

V gene TRBV19 combines with J gene TRBJ2-3; D might be TRBD1 (6 bases). Germline loops: CDR1 LNHDA, CDR2 SQIVND (reference sequence). The V gene lost 3 bases and the J gene lost 3 bases, with 16 bases spanning the gap. The length of the CDR3 is 16 residues. CDR3 loop: CASSIIAGEGTDTQYF. CDR3 nucleotide sequence: TGTGCCAGTAGTATTATCGCAGGGGAAGGGACAGATACGCAGTATTTT. The variable domain in full, with the rest retrieved from reference TRBV19 and TRBJ2-3, is DGGITQSPKYLFRKEGQNVTLSCEQNLNHDAMYWYRQDPGQGLRLIYYSQIVNDFQKGDIAEGYSVSREKKESFPLTVTSAQKNPTAFYLCASSIIAGEGTDTQYFGPGTRLTVL.

This clone was seen only once. The chain employs TRBV7-9 and TRBJ2-2, with D possibly TRBD2 on 6 matching bases. V lost 1 base and J lost 5, with 14 bases in between. From germline, CDR1 is SEHNR and CDR2 FQNEAQ (reference sequence). The CDR3 consists of 16 residues. CDR3 sequence (DNA): TGTGCCAGCAGCTTAGGTCCGGGAGTTAGAACCGGGGAGCTGTTTTTT. It codes for CASSLGPGVRTGELFF. The full variable domain, in which reference TRBV7-9 and TRBJ2-2 provide the parts outside the CDR3, is DTGVSQNPRHKITKRGQNVTFRCDPISEHNRLYWYRQTLGQGPEFLTYFQNEAQLEKSRLLSDRFSAERPKGSFSTLEIQRTEQGDSAMYLCASSLGPGVRTGELFFGEGSRLTVL.

This chain joins TRBV28 and TRBJ1-4, with 10 bases identical to TRBD1. In germline, CDR1 is MDHEN, CDR2 SYDVKM. V lost 1 base and J lost 0; bases outside the gene matches: 11. This CDR3 has 20 amino acids. The CDR3, as DNA: TGTGCCAGCAGTTTATCTGGGACAGGGGAATTCGAAGCAACTAATGAAAAACTGTTTTTT. Amino acid sequence: CASSLSGTGEFEATNEKLFF. Supplemented by reference TRBV28 and TRBJ1-4, the full variable domain reads DVKVTQSSRYLVKRTGEKVFLECVQDMDHENMFWYRQDPGLGLRLIYFSYDVKMKEKGDIPEGYSVSREKKERFSLILESASTNQTSMYLCASSLSGTGEFEATNEKLFFGSGTQLSVL.

This clone was recorded once. Other DNA sequences within the sample encode an identical CDR3. The chain uses TRBV2 and TRBJ2-7, with D maybe TRBD2 (6 bases). The germline V gene encodes CDR1 SNHLY and CDR2 FYNNEI. The CDR3 spans 15 residues. The V and J ends lost 2 bases and 4 bases respectively, with 15 bases between them. The CDR3: CASSESGGSSYEQYF. CDR3 nucleotides: TGTGCCAGCAGTGAAAGCGGAGGGAGCTCTTACGAGCAGTACTTC.

This chain connects TRBV7-9 to TRBJ1-1; D unclear. V was pared by 4 bases and J by 3 bases, with 12 bases between. Germline V lookup: CDR1 SEHNR, CDR2 FQNEAQ (reference sequence). The CDR3 spans 14 residues. The DNA for the CDR3 is TGTGCCAGCAGCTCCGGGCCTAAATACACTGAAGCTTTCTTT. Translating gives CASSSGPKYTEAFF.

This clone is a singleton in its sample. This rearrangement joins TRBV6-1 to TRBJ2-2; D not certain. The CDR3 has 11 amino acids. Germline values: CDR1 MNHNS, CDR2 SASEGT. Deletions cut 7 bases from V and 3 bases from J, with 3 bases between. The CDR3 DNA sequence: TGTGCCAGCATATACACCGGGGAGCTGTTTTTT. It codes for CASIYTGELFF.

The V and J genes are TRBV7-9 and TRBJ1-5; D perhaps matches TRBD1 (6 bases). Trimming shortened V by 5 bases and J by 0 bases, and 11 bases separated the two germline ends. Germline CDR1 SEHNR, CDR2 FQNEAQ (reference sequence). The CDR3 covers 15 residues. In DNA form, the CDR3 reads TGTGCCAGCAGCCATGGACAGAATAGCAATCAGCCCCAGCATTTT. Encoded protein: CASSHGQNSNQPQHF.

The V gene is TRBV15, the J gene TRBJ1-1; 8 positions agree with TRBD1. Germline CDR1 reads LNHNV; CDR2 reads YYDKDF (reference sequence). V shed 8 bases and J 0 bases; nucleotides not matched to a gene: 2. This CDR3 has 13 residues. The CDR3 bases are TGTGCCACCGGACAGGGAATGAACACTGAAGCTTTCTTT. Residues: CATGQGMNTEAFF.

This clone has only one observation. The chain links TRBV2 to TRBJ2-7; TRBD1 or TRBD2 may be the D gene (5 bases each). This CDR3 is 13 amino acids long. Trimming cost V 11 bases and J 5 bases, with 19 bases left between them. Germline values: CDR1 SNHLY, CDR2 FYNNEI. The CDR3: CAGLRDGVNEQYF. In DNA, the CDR3 is TGTGCCGGTTTACGGGACGGAGTAAACGAGCAGTACTTC.

In this sample, this clone turned up a few times. The V call is TRBV4-3, the J call TRBJ1-5; D is undetermined. V was clipped by 0 bases and J by 2 bases, with 11 bases between them. CDR3 length: 16 residues. Germline loops: CDR1 LGHNA, CDR2 YSLEER. The CDR3, as DNA: TGCGCCAGCAGCCAAGATAGGTCCCTCGGCAATCAGCCCCAGCATTTT. Its protein is CASSQDRSLGNQPQHF.

The CDR3 coding sequence is TGTGCCAGCAGTGATGAGAAACTTATTGGCTATGGCTACACCTTC. It specifies CASSDEKLIGYGYTF. The V and J genes are TRBV2 and TRBJ1-2; D unresolved. V gave up 3 bases and J gave up 4 bases, with 15 bases separating them. The germline V gene encodes CDR1 SNHLY and CDR2 FYNNEI. This CDR3 contains 15 residues.

The sample holds a few counts of this clone. V usage is TRBV5-8 and J usage is TRBJ1-1; TRBD1 matches 7 bases. This CDR3 has 13 residues. Germline V gene data show CDR1 as SGHTS and CDR2 as YDEGEE. Germline trimming cut 2 bases from V and 7 bases from J; bases unmatched to any gene: 5. The CDR3 DNA reads TGTGCCAGCAGCTTAACAGGGGCCGATGAAGCTTTCTTT. This sequence encodes CASSLTGADEAFF.

The rearrangement uses TRBV6-5 and TRBJ1-2; TRBD1 is a possible D gene (5 bases). The CDR3 is 13 residues long. The V end was cut by 8 bases, the J end by 4 bases, with 14 bases between. CDR1 and CDR2 (germline): MNHEY, SVGAGI. DNA of the CDR3: TGTGCCAGCTACGGACTGGGGCGCTATGGCTACACCTTC. Translated, it gives CASYGLGRYGYTF.

The rearrangement uses TRBV28 and TRBJ2-7, with TRBD1 identical over 12 bases. J was trimmed by 4 bases and V by 5 bases; bases with no gene match: 3. The CDR3 is 14 amino acids. Germline V gene data show CDR1 as MDHEN and CDR2 as SYDVKM. The CDR3: CASSQGQGAYEQYF. The CDR3 bases are TGTGCCAGCAGTCAGGGACAGGGGGCTTACGAGCAGTACTTC.

By sample fraction, this clone is medium-sized. CDR3 in amino acids: CASSLGLSSYEQYF. In DNA form, the CDR3 reads TGTGCCAGCAGCTTGGGTTTAAGCTCCTACGAGCAGTACTTC. The chain links TRBV5-6 to TRBJ2-7; D not resolved. V lost 0 bases to trimming and J lost 0 bases, with 7 bases between them. CDR3 length: 14 amino acids. CDR1 is SGHDT, CDR2 YYEEEE, per germline.

CDR3 sequence reads: CASSQDSGSGYEQFF. The CDR3 region has the DNA TGCGCCAGCAGCCAAGATAGCGGGAGTGGGTATGAGCAGTTCTTC. The rearrangement links TRBV4-3 to TRBJ2-1; TRBD2 aligns across 9 bases. J lost 8 bases, V lost 0 bases, and 5 bases had no gene match. Germline CDR1 reads LGHNA; CDR2 reads YSLEER. This CDR3 is built from 15 residues.

This clone appeared a single time. V gene TRBV27 combines with J gene TRBJ2-7, with TRBD2 matching 8 bases. J gave up 5 bases and V 4 bases, and 10 bases lay outside the gene matches. Germline V gene sequence: CDR1 MNHEY, CDR2 SMNVEV (reference sequence). The CDR3 has 15 residues. The CDR3 loop is CASSSGVAGFNEQYF. The CDR3 nucleotides read TGTGCCAGCAGTTCAGGAGTAGCGGGATTCAACGAGCAGTACTTC.

This clone was seen just once. This chain connects TRBV5-5 to TRBJ2-1; 7 nucleotides agree with TRBD2. V trimming: 0 bases; J trimming: 1 base; junction bases outside the gene matches: 1. The CDR3 is 15 residues long. Germline loops: CDR1 SGHKS, CDR2 YYEKEE (reference sequence). CDR3 in DNA: TGTGCCAGCAGCTTGGACGGGGGGTCCTACAATGAGCAGTTCTTC. It translates to CASSLDGGSYNEQFF.

V is TRBV6-1 and J is TRBJ1-5; no clear D gene. Germline CDR1 is MNHNS and CDR2 is SASEGT. This CDR3 region has 15 residues. V was pared by 2 bases and J by 0 bases, with 8 bases between. This CDR3 reads CASSETGYSNQPQHF. DNA for the CDR3: TGTGCCAGCAGTGAAACGGGCTATAGCAATCAGCCCCAGCATTTT.

This chain links TRBV6-6 with TRBJ2-7; D not certain. The CDR3 has 13 amino acids. V was cut by 0 bases and J by 4 bases, with 7 bases left in between. Germline values: CDR1 MNHNY, CDR2 SVGAGI (reference sequence). The CDR3 sequence: CASSYSQEYEQYF. Written as DNA, the CDR3 is TGTGCCAGCAGTTACTCCCAGGAATACGAGCAGTACTTC.

The V and J genes are TRBV9 and TRBJ2-5; D might be TRBD1 (5 bases). The CDR3 spans 15 residues. The germline V gene encodes CDR1 SGDLS and CDR2 YYNGEE. The ends were cut back, 0 bases at V and 3 bases at J, with 12 bases in the middle. The CDR3 DNA reads TGTGCCAGCAGCGTAGCTGGCAGGGTGAAAGAGACCCAGTACTTC. Its translation: CASSVAGRVKETQYF. Full variable domain (rest looked up from reference TRBV9 and TRBJ2-5): DSGVTQTPKHLITATGQRVTLRCSPRSGDLSVYWYQQSLDQGLQFLIQYYNGEERAKGNILERFSAQQFPDLHSELNLSSLELGDSALYFCASSVAGRVKETQYFGPGTRLLVL.

The V and J genes are TRBV25-1 and TRBJ1-1; no reliable D call. The germline V gene encodes CDR1 MGHDK and CDR2 SYGVNS. This CDR3 is built from 13 residues. Trimming took off 6 bases at V and 8 bases at J, with 16 bases between the two ends. The CDR3 sequence is CASRFEDATEAFF. As DNA, the CDR3 is TGTGCCAGCAGGTTCGAGGACGCGACCGAAGCTTTCTTT.

This sequence joins TRBV4-1 and TRBJ1-5; D perhaps matches TRBD1 (5 bases). The V end was cut by 3 bases, the J end by 0 bases, with 24 bases between. This CDR3 has 20 amino acids. CDR1 and CDR2 from the germline V gene are MGHRA and YSYEKL. This CDR3 is CASSHADPGRGPYSNQPQHF. CDR3 nucleotides: TGCGCCAGCAGCCATGCAGACCCGGGACGGGGACCTTATAGCAATCAGCCCCAGCATTTT.

The chain couples TRBV7-6 to TRBJ2-7, with D hard to call. Trimming took 5 bases from V and 0 from J, leaving 8 bases between them. Germline lookup yields CDR1 SGHVS and CDR2 FNYEAQ. The CDR3 covers 13 residues. The CDR3 loop is CASSPAGSYEQYF. CDR3 in DNA: TGTGCCAGCAGCCCGGCAGGCTCCTACGAGCAGTACTTC. Full variable domain (missing parts from reference TRBV7-6 and TRBJ2-7): GAGVSQSPRYKVTKRGQDVALRCDPISGHVSLYWYRQALGQGPEFLTYFNYEAQQDKSGLPNDRFSAERPEGSISTLTIQRTEQRDSAMYRCASSPAGSYEQYFGPGTRLTVT.

The V call is TRBV27, the J call TRBJ1-5, with D uncertain. Trimming stripped 2 bases from V and 5 bases from J, with 13 bases between. Germline V gives CDR1 MNHEY, CDR2 SMNVEV (reference sequence). The CDR3 is 15 residues long. CDR3 sequence reads: CASSLTGGGDQPQHF. The CDR3 nucleotides read TGTGCCAGCAGTTTAACGGGCGGTGGGGATCAGCCCCAGCATTTT.

This clone was detected only once. The rearrangement joins TRBV28 to TRBJ1-5; D may be TRBD1 (5 bases). Per the germline V gene, CDR1 is MDHEN and CDR2 is SYDVKM. Trimming removed 3 bases at V and 0 bases at J, with 15 bases between. The CDR3 is 17 residues long. The CDR3 loop is CASSFWGEEPSNQPQHF. The CDR3 bases are TGTGCCAGCAGTTTTTGGGGGGAAGAACCTAGCAATCAGCCCCAGCATTTT.

The rearrangement joins TRBV4-1 to TRBJ2-3, with unresolved D. Trimming removed 0 bases at V and 5 bases at J, with 6 bases between. The CDR3 has 13 amino acids. Germline CDR1 and CDR2: MGHRA and YSYEKL. The CDR3 DNA sequence: TGCGCCAGCAGCCAAGATCTCGAAGATACGCAGTATTTT. Translated: CASSQDLEDTQYF.

This chain joins TRBV19 and TRBJ1-3; no clear D. CDR1 is LNHDA, CDR2 SQIVND, per germline (reference sequence). There are 12 residues in the CDR3. Trimming removed 4 bases from V and 4 bases from J, with 5 bases in between. The CDR3 sequence is CASSKIGNTIYF. The CDR3 nucleotides read TGTGCCAGTAGTAAGATAGGAAACACCATATATTTT. Variable domain in full (rest from reference TRBV19 and TRBJ1-3): DGGITQSPKYLFRKEGQNVTLSCEQNLNHDAMYWYRQDPGQGLRLIYYSQIVNDFQKGDIAEGYSVSREKKESFPLTVTSAQKNPTAFYLCASSKIGNTIYFGEGSWLTVV.

This clone was picked up a small number of times. The chain couples TRBV4-2 to TRBJ2-1; a weak D match, TRBD1 (6 bases). Germline CDR1 is LGHNA and CDR2 is YNFKEQ. The length of the CDR3 is 20 residues. Trimming left V 6 bases short and J 0 bases short, with 27 bases between. In DNA, the CDR3 is TGTGCCAGCAGTCTCTTTATGGGGAACGAGGGGGAGAACTCCTACAATGAGCAGTTCTTC. Translation: CASSLFMGNEGENSYNEQFF.